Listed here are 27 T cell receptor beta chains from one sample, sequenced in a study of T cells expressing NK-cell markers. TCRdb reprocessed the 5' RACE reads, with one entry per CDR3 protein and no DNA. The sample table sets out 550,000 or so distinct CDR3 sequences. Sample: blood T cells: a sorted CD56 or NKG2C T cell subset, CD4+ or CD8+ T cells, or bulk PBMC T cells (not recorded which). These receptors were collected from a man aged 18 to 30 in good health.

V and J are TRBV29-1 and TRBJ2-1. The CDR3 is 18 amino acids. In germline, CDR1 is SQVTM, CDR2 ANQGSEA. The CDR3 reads CSVPHEDWERSSYNEQFF.

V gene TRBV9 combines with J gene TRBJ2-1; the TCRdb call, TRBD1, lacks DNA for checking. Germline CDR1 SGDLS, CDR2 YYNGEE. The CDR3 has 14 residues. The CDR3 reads CASSVWPGQNEQFF.

The CDR3 sequence: CASSLRQVMNTEAFF. The V call is TRBV12-3 or TRBV12-4, the J call TRBJ1-1; TCRdb picks TRBD1, but there is no DNA to check that call. The CDR3 has 15 amino acids.

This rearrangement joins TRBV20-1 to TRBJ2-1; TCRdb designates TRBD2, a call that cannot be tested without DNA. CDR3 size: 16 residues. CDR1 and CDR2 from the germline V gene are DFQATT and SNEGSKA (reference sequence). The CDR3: CSAPSGTRVSYNEQFF.

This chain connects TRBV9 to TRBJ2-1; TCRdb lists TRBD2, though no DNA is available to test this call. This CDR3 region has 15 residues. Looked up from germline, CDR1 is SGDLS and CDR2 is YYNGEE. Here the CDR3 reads CASSVSGRGVDEQFF.

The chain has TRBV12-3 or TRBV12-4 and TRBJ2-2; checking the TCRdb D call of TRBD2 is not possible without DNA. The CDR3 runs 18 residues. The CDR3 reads CASSTGLAGAMNTGELFF.

CDR3 amino acids: CATSNRGLNTGELFF. This rearrangement joins TRBV24-1 to TRBJ2-2; checking the TCRdb D call of TRBD1 is not possible without DNA. This CDR3 spans 15 amino acids. Germline values: CDR1 KGHDR, CDR2 SFDVKD.

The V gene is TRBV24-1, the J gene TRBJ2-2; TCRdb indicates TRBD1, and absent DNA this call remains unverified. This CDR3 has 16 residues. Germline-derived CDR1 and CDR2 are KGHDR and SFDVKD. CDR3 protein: CATSDSWTGTSGELFF.

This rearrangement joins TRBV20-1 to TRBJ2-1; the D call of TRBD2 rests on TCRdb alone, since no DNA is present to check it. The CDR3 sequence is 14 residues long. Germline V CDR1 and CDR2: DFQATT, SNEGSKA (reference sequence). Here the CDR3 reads CSASREASYNEQFF.

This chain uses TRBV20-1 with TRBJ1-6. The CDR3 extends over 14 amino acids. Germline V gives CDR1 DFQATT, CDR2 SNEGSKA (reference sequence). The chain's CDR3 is CSASSKGGNSPLHF.

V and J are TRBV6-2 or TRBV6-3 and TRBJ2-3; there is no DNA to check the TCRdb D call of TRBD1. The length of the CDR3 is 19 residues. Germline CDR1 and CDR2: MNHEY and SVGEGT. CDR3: CASRGRLAAPPPSTDTQYF.

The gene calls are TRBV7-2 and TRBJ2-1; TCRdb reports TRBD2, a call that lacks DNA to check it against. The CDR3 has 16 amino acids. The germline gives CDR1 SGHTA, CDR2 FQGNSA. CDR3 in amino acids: CASSPHERATYNEQFF. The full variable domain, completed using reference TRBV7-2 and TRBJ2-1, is GAGVSQSPSNKVTEKGKDVELRCDPISGHTALYWYRQSLGQGLEFLIYFQGNSAPDKSGLPSDRFSAERTGGSVSTLTIQRTQQEDSAVYLCASSPHERATYNEQFFGPGTRLTVL.

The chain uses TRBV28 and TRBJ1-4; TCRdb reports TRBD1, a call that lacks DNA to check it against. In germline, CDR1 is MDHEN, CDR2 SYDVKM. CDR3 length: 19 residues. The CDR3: CASSLTGGGQGRVGEKLFF. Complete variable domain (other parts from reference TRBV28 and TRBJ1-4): DVKVTQSSRYLVKRTGEKVFLECVQDMDHENMFWYRQDPGLGLRLIYFSYDVKMKEKGDIPEGYSVSREKKERFSLILESASTNQTSMYLCASSLTGGGQGRVGEKLFFGSGTQLSVL.

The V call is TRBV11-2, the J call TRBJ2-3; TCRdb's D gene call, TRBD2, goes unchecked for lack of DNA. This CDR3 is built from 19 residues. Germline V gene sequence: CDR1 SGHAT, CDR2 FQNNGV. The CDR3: CASSLEELLRGMSTDTQYF.

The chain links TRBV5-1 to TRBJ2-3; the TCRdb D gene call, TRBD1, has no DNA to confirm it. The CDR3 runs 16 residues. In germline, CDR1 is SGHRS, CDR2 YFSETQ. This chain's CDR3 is CASSLAQDRYTDTQYF.

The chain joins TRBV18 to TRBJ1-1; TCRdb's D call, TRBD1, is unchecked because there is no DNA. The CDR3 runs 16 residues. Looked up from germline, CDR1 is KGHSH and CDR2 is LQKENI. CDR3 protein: CASSPGQATRGTEAFF.

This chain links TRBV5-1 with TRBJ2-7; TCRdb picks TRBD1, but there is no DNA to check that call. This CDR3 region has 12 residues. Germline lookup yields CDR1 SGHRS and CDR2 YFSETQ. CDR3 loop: CASSRTGLEQYF.

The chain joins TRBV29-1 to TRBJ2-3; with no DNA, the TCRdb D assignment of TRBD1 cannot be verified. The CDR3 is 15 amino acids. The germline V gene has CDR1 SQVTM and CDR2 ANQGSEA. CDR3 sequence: CSVLGAIFMEGTQYF.

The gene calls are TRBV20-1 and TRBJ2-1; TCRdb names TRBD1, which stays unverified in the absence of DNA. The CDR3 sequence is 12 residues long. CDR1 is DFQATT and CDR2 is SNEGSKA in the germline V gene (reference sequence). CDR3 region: CSAREGPQAQFF.

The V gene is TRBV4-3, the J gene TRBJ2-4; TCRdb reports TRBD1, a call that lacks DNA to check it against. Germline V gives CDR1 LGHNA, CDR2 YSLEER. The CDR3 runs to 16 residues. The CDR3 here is CASSRTNEGARNIQYF.

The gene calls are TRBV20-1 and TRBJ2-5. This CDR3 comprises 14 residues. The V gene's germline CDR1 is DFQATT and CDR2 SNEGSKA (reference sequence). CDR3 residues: CSAREGGKKETQYF.

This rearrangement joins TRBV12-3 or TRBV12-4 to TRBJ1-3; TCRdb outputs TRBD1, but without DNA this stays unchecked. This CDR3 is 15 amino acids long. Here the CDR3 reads CASNGQTGYGNTIYF.

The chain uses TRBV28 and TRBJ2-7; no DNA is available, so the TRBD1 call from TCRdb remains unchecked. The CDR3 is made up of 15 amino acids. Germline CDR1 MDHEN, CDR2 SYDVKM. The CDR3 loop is CASSGTGAQGAEQYF.

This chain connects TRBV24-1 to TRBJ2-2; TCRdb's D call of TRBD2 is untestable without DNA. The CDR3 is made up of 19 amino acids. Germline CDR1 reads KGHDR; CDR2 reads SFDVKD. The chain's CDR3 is CATSDLQSSGGVNTGELFF.

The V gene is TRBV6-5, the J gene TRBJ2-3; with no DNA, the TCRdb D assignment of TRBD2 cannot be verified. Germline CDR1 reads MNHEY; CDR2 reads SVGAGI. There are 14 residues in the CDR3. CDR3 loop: CASSWSGSADTQYF.

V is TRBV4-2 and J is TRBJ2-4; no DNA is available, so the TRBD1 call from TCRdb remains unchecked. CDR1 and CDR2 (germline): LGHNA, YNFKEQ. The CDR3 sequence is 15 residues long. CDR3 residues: CASSSVGGSGVKVYF.

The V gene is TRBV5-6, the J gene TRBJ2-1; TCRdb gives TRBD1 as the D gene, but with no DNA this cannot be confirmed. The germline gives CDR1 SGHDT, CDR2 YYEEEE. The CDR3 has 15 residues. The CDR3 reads CASSTAGTKRHEQFF.